This TCR beta chain was identified in a study of T cells in Graves' hyperthyroidism and ophthalmopathy. Study results and limitations: Most thyroid clonotypes expanded above 0.001 appeared in blood too. The model anticipated ophthalmopathy a median about six months pre-onset.

Diagnoses were established using clinical symptoms, serum thyroxine and TRAb, thyroid ultrasound and orbital computed tomography. As to this clonotype: What it binds is unknown.

Authors of the study amplified TCR beta CDR3 regions from RNA transcripts. Using the HTBI primer set, a first-round RT-PCR was run on the TCR CDR3. TCRdb re-derived calls from the multiplex PCR reads in MiXCR, one entry per CDR3 protein. The sample has hundreds of thousands of distinct CDR3 sequences; over 40% are singletons. This CDR3 is 14 amino acids long. V dropped 7 bases and J dropped 8; count of bases not matched to a gene: 8. Germline V gives CDR1 DFQATT, CDR2 SNEGSKA (reference sequence). The sample was peripheral blood or thyroid tissue (not recorded which). This chain connects TRBV20-1 to TRBJ1-6, with 10 nucleotides matching TRBD1. The sequence was collected from an adult man with Graves' disease, either hyperthyroidism or ophthalmopathy (not recorded which). In DNA form, the CDR3 reads TGCAGTGAAGTGTGGACAGGGGGTTATTCACCCCTCCACTTT. This encodes CSEVWTGGYSPLHF.